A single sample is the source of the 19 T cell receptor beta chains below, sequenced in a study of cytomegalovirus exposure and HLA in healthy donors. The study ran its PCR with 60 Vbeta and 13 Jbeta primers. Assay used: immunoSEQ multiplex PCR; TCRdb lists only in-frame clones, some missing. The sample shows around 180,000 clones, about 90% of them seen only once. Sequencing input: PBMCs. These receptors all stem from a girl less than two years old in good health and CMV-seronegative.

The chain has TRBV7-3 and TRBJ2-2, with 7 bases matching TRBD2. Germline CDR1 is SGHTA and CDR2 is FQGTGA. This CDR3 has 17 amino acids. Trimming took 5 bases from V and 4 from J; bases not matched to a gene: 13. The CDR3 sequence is CASSRTGGGGGTGELFF. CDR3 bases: TGTGCCAGCAGCCGGACCGGCGGCGGGGGAGGCACCGGGGAGCTGTTTTTT.

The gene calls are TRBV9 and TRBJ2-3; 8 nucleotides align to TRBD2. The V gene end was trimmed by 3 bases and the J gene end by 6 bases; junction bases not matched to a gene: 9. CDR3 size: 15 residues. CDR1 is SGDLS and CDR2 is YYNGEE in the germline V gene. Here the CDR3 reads CASSAGTSLSDTQYF. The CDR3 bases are TGTGCCAGCAGCGCCGGGACTAGTCTTTCGGATACGCAGTATTTT.

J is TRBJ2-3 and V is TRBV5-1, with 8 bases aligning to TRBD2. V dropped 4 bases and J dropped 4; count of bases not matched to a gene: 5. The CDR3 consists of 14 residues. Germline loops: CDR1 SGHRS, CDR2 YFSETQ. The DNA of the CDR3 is TGCGCCAGCAGCACCGGGACTAGTCCAGATACGCAGTATTTT. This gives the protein CASSTGTSPDTQYF.

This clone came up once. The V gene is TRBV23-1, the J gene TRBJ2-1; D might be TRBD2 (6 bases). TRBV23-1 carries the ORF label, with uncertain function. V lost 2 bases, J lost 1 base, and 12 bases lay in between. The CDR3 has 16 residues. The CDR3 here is CASSQVPGRSYNEQFF. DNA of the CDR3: TGCGCCAGCAGTCAAGTTCCGGGGAGGTCCTACAATGAGCAGTTCTTC.

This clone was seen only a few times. CDR3 DNA: TGTGCCACTGCGACTACCACCAAAGAGACCCAGTACTTC. It translates to CATATTTKETQYF. V and J are TRBV9 and TRBJ2-5, with D tentatively TRBD2 (5 bases). The CDR3 covers 13 residues. The germline CDR1 and CDR2 sequences are SGDLS and YYNGEE. V lost 9 bases, J lost 3 bases, and 15 bases lay in between.

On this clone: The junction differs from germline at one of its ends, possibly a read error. CDR3 nucleotides: TGCGCCAACAGCCTACGGCCCGGGACAGGGATAGAAAAACTGTTTTTT. Its translation is CANSLRPGTGIEKLFF. V and J are TRBV5-1 and TRBJ1-4; 9 positions agree with TRBD1. The CDR3 is 16 residues long. CDR1 and CDR2 (germline): SGHRS, YFSETQ.

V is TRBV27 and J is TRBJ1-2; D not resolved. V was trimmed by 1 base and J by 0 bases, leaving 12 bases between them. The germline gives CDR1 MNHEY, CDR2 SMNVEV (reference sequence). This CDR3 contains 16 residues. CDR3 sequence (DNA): TGTGCCAGCAGTTTATTAGGCGGGGTAGCTAACTATGGCTACACCTTC. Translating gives CASSLLGGVANYGYTF.

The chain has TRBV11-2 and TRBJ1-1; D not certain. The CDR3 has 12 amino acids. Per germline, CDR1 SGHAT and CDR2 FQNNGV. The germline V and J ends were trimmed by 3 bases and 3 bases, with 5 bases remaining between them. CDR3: CASSLSDTEAFF. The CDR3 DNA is TGTGCCAGCAGCTTGAGCGACACTGAAGCTTTCTTT.

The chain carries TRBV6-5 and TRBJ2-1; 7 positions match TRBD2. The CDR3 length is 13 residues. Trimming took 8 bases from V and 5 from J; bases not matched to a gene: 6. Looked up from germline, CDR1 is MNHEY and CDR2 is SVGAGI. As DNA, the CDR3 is TGTGCCAGCGGACCGAGCGGGAACAATGAGCAGTTCTTC. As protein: CASGPSGNNEQFF.

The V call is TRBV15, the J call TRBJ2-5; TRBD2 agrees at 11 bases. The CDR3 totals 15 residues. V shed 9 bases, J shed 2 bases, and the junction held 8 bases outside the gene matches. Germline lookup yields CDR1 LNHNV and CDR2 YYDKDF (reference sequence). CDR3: CATSQGLADQETQYF. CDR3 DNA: TGTGCCACGAGCCAGGGACTAGCGGATCAAGAGACCCAGTACTTC.

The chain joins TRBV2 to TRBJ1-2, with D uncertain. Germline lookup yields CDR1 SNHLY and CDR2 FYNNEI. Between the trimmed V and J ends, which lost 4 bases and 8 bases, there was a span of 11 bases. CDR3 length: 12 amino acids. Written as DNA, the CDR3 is TGTGCCAGCAGTGTTTATGGCGGCGGCTACACCTTC. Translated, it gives CASSVYGGGYTF.

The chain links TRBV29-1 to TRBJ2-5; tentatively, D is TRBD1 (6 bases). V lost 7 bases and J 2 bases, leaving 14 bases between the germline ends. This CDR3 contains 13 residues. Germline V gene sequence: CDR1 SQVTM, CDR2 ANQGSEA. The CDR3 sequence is CSAMTGPQETQYF. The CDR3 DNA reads TGCAGCGCAATGACAGGCCCGCAAGAGACCCAGTACTTC.

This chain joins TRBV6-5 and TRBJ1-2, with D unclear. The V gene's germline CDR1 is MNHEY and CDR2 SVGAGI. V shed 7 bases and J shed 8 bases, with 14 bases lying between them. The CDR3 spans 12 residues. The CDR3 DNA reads TGTGCCAGCAATGGAGAGGTGGAAGGCTACACCTTC. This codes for CASNGEVEGYTF.

The CDR3 protein is CASSFPGLAGDEQYF. The CDR3, as DNA: TGTGCCAGCAGCTTCCCGGGACTAGCGGGAGACGAGCAGTACTTC. V is TRBV5-6 and J is TRBJ2-7; 14 nucleotides match TRBD2. Trimming at V came to 2 bases and at J to 5 bases, leaving 3 bases not matched to a gene. CDR1 and CDR2 (germline): SGHDT, YYEEEE. The CDR3 runs to 15 residues.

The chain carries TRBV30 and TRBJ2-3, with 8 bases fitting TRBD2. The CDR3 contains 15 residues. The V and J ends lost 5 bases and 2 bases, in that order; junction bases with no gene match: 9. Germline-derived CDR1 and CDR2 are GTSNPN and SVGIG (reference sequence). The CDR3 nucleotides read TGTGCCTGGTGCCCGACTAGCGTACACACAGATACGCAGTATTTT. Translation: CAWCPTSVHTDTQYF.

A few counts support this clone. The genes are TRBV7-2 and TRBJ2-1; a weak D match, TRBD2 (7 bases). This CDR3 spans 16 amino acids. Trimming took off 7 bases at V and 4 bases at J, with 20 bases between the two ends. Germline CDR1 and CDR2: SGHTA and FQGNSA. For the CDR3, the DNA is TGTGCCAGCACCCCTCTCGGCGGGGGCGGATACAATGAGCAGTTCTTC. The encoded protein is CASTPLGGGGYNEQFF.

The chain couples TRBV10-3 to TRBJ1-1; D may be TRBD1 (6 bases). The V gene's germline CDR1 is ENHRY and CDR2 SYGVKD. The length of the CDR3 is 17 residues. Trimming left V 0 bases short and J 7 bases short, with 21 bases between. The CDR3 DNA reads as TGTGCCATCAGTGAGTCTACGCAGTACGGGACACCAGATGAAGCTTTCTTT. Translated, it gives CAISESTQYGTPDEAFF.

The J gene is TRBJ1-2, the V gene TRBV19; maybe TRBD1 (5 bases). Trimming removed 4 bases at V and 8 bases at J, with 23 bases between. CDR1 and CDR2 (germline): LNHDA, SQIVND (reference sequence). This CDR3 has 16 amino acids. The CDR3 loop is CASSKEGDSISKGYTF. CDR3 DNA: TGTGCCAGTAGTAAAGAAGGAGACAGCATCTCGAAGGGCTACACCTTC.

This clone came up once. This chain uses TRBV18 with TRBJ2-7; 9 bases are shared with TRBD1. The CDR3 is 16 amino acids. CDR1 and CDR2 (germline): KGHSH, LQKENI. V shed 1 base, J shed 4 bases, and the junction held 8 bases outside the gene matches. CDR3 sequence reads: CASSPLPGQGGYEQYF. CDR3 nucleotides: TGTGCCAGCTCACCACTACCGGGACAGGGTGGGTACGAGCAGTACTTC.